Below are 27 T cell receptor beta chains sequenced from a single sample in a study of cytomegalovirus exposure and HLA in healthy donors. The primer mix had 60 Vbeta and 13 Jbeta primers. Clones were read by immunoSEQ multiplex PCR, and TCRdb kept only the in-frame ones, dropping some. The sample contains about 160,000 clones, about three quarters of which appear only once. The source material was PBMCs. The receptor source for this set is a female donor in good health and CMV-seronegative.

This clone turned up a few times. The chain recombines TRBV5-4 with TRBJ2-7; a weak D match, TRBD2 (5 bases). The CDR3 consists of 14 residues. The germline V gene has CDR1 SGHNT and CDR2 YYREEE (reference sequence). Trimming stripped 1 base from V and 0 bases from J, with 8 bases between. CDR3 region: CASSLSGGSYEQYF. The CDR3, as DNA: TGTGCCAGCAGCTTGAGCGGAGGCTCCTACGAGCAGTACTTC.

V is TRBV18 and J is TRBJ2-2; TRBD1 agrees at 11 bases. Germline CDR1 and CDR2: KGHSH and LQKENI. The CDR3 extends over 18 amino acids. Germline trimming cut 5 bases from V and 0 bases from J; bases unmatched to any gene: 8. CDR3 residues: CASSDPPGQGANTGELFF. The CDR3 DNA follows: TGTGCCAGCTCAGACCCTCCGGGACAGGGGGCGAACACCGGGGAGCTGTTTTTT. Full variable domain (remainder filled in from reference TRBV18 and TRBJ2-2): NAGVMQNPRHLVRRRGQEARLRCSPMKGHSHVYWYRQLPEEGLKFMVYLQKENIIDESGMPKERFSAEFPKEGPSILRIQQVVRGDSAAYFCASSDPPGQGANTGELFFGEGSRLTVL.

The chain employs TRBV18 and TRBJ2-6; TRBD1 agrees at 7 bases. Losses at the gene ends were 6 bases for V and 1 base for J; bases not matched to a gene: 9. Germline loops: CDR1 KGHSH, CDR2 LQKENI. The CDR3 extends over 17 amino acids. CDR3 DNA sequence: TGTGCCAGCTCGGCAGACAGGGCAAGTTCTGGGGCCAACGTCCTGACTTTC. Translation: CASSADRASSGANVLTF.

The CDR3 DNA reads as TGCGCCAGCAGCATAACAGGGGGCAACACTGAAGCTTTCTTT. It yields the protein CASSITGGNTEAFF. The V call is TRBV5-1, the J call TRBJ1-1; the match to TRBD1 covers 9 bases. The germline V gene has CDR1 SGHRS and CDR2 YFSETQ. The CDR3 is 14 amino acids. After removal of 4 bases from V and 2 bases from J, the junction contained 3 bases not matched to a gene.

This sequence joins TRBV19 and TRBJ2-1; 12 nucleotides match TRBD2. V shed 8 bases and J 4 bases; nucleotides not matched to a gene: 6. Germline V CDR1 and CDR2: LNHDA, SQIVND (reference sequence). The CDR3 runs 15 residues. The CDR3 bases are TGTGCCAGTCGACGGACTAGCGGGGAATACAATGAGCAGTTCTTC. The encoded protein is CASRRTSGEYNEQFF.

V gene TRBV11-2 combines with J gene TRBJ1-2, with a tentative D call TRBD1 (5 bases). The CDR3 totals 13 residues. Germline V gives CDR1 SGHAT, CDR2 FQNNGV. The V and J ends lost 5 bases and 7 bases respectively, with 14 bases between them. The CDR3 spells CASSPDTPGGYTF. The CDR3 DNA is TGTGCCAGCAGCCCGGACACGCCCGGTGGCTACACCTTC.

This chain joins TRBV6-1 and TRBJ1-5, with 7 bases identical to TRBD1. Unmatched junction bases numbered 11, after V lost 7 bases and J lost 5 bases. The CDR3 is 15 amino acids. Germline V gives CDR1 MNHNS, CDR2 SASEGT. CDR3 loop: CASTRAGGSYQPQHF. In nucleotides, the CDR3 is TGTGCCAGCACCAGGGCAGGGGGATCTTATCAGCCCCAGCATTTT.

DNA of the CDR3: TGCAGCGTTGAACTCCTAACAGGAGACACCTACAATGAGCAGTTCTTC. This codes for CSVELLTGDTYNEQFF. J is TRBJ2-1 and V is TRBV29-1; possible D gene TRBD1, 5 bases. CDR3 length equals 16 residues. From germline, CDR1 is SQVTM and CDR2 ANQGSEA. V shed 2 bases and J shed 2 bases, with 16 bases lying between them.

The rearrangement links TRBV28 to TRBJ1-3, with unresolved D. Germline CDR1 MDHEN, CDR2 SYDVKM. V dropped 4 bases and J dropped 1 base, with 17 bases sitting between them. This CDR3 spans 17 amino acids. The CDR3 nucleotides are TGTGCCAGCAGTTCCGCGTCTCAGAGGCCATCTGGAAACACCATATATTTT. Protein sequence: CASSSASQRPSGNTIYF.

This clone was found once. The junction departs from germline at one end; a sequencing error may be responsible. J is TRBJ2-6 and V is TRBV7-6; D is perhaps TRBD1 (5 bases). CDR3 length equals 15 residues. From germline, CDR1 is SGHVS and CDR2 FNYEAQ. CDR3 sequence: CASSFGLSGANGLTF. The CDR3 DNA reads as TGTGCCAGCAGCTTTGGGCTATCTGGGGCCAACGGCCTGACTTTC.

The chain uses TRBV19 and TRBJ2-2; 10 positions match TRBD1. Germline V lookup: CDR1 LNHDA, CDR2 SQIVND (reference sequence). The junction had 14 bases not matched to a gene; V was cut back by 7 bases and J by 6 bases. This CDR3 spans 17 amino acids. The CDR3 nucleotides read TGTGCCAGTACCCCACCCCACGGACAGGGGGGGGCCGGGGAGCTGTTTTTT. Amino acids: CASTPPHGQGGAGELFF.

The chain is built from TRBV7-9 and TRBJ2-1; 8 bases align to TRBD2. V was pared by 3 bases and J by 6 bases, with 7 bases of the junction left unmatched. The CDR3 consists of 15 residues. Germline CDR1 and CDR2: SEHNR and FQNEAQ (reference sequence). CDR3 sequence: CASSFGAGGPNEQFF. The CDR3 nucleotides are TGTGCCAGCAGCTTCGGCGCGGGGGGACCCAATGAGCAGTTCTTC.

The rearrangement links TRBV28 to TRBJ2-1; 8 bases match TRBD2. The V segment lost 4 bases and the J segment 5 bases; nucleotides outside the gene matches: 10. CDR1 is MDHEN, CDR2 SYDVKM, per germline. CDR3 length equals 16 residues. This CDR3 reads CASSSQARGVHNEQFF. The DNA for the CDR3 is TGTGCCAGCAGTTCCCAGGCGCGGGGGGTTCACAATGAGCAGTTCTTC.

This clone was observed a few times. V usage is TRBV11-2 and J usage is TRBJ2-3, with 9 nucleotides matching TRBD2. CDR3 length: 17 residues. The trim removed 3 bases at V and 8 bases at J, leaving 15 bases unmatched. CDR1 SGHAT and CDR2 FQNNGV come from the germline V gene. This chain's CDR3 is CASSLTGLAGPWGTQYF. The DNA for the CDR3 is TGTGCCAGCAGCTTGACAGGGCTAGCGGGACCCTGGGGTACGCAGTATTTT.

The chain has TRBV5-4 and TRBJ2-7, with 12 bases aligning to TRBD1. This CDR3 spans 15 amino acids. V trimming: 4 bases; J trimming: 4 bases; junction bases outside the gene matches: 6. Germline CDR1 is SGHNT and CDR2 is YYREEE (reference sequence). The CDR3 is CASSPPGQGAYEQYF. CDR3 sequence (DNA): TGTGCCAGCAGCCCACCGGGACAGGGGGCTTACGAGCAGTACTTC.

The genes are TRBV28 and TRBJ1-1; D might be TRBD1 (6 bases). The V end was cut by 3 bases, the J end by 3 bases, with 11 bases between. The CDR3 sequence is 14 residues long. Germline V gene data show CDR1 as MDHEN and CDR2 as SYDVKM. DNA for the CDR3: TGTGCCAGCAGTTTGGTGGGGGCGCACACTGAAGCTTTCTTT. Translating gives CASSLVGAHTEAFF.

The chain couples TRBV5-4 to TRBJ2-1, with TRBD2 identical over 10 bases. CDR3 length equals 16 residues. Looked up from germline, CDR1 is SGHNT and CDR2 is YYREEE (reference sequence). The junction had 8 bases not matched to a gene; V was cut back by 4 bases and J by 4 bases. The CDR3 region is CASSPRRAGGYNEQFF. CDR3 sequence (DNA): TGTGCCAGCAGCCCCAGAAGAGCGGGAGGGTACAATGAGCAGTTCTTC.

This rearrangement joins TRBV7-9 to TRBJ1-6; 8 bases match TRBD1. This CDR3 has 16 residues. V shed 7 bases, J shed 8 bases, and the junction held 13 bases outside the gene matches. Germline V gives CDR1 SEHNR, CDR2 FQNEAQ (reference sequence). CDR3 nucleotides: TGTGCCAGCAATGCCGATTTCGGGACAGGCTATTCACCCCTCCACTTT. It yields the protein CASNADFGTGYSPLHF.

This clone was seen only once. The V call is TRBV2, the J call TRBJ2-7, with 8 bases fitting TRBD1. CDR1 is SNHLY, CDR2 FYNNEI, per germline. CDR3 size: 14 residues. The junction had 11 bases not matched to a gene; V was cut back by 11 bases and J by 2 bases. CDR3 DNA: TGTGCCGGCGCTAAAGGACAGGGTACCTACGAGCAGTACTTC. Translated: CAGAKGQGTYEQYF.

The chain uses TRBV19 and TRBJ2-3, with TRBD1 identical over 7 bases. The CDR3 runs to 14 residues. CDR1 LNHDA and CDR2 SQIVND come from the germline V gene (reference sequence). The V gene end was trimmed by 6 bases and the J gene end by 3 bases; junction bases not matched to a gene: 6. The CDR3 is CASSDRVPTDTQYF. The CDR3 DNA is TGTGCCAGTAGCGACAGGGTACCAACAGATACGCAGTATTTT.

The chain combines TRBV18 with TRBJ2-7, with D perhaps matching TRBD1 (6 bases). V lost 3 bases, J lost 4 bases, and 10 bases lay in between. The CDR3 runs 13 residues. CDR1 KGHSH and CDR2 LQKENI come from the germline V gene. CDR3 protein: CASSPLDSYEQYF. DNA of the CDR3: TGTGCCAGCTCACCGCTGGACAGTTACGAGCAGTACTTC.

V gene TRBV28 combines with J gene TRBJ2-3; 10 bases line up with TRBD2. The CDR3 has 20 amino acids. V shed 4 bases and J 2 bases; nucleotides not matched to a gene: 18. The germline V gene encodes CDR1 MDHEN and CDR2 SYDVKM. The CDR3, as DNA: TGTGCCAGCAGTTCCCCCGGCGAGCGGGGGGGGCGGGGTACCACAGATACGCAGTATTTT. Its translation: CASSSPGERGGRGTTDTQYF.

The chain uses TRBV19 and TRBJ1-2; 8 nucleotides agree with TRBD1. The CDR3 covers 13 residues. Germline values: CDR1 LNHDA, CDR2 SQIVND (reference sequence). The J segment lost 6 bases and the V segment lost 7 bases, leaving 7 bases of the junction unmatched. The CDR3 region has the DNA TGTGCCAGTAACGACAGGGGTATCCATGGCTACACCTTC. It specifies CASNDRGIHGYTF.

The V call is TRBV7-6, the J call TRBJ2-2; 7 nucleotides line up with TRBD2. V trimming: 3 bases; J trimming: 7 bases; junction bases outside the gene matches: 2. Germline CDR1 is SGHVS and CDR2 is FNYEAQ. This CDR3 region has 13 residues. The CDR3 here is CASSLGGNGELFF. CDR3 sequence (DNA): TGTGCCAGCAGCTTGGGGGGGAACGGGGAGCTGTTTTTT.

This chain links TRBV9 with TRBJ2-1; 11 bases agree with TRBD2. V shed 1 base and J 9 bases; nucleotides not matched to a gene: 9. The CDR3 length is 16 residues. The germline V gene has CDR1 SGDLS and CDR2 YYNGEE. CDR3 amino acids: CASSVRAPTSGSEQFF. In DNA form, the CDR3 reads TGTGCCAGCAGCGTAAGGGCCCCTACTAGCGGGAGTGAGCAGTTCTTC.

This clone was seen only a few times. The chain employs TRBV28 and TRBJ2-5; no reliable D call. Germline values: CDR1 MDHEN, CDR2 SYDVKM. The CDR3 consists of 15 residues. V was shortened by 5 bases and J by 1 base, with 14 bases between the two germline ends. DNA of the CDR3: TGTGCCAGCAGTCTGGCCCAGGCCTCCCAAGAGACCCAGTACTTC. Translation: CASSLAQASQETQYF.

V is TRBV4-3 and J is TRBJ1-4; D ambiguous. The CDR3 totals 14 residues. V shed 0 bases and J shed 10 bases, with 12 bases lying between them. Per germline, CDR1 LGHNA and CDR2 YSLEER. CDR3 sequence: CASSQESRMRKLFF. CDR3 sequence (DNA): TGCGCCAGCAGCCAAGAATCTCGTATGAGAAAACTGTTTTTT.